These T cell receptor beta chains were read from a single sample in a study of blood T cell repertoires in COVID-19. The assay was immunoSEQ multiplex PCR, and TCRdb's table has in-frame clones only and misses some. The sample gives 90,000 to 140,000 clones, 85% of which show up once; around 4% is in the top ten. The source material was peripheral blood. These receptors were collected from a man aged 45-65 years with acute or convalescent COVID-19. CDR3s include the opening cysteine and the closing phenylalanine or tryptophan. The D gene is left open where the match is weak. Some rows have no size entry. The others give once, few or many, or a class for an expanded clone.

d_call	j_call	clone_size	v_call	cdr3_length	cdr3_aa	cdr3_nt
TRBD2	TRBJ2-1	.	TRBV25-1	18	CASSDSSGRAFSPNEQFF	TGTGCCAGCAGTGACTCTAGCGGGAGGGCCTTTTCCCCAAATGAGCAGTTCTTC
.	TRBJ1-6	.	TRBV2	15	CASSDTGLYNSPLHF	TGTGCCAGCAGTGATACAGGCCTCTATAATTCACCCCTCCACTTT
TRBD1	TRBJ1-1	.	TRBV27	16	CASQLAGGVRNTEAFF	TGTGCCAGCCAGCTGGCAGGGGGCGTAAGGAACACTGAAGCTTTCTTT
.	TRBJ1-1	.	TRBV4-1	15	CASSQVLQGSFEAFF	TGCGCCAGCAGCCAAGTTTTGCAGGGTTCCTTTGAAGCTTTCTTT
TRBD1	TRBJ1-4	once	TRBV19	14	CASSRQGGDEKLFF	TGTGCCAGTAGTCGACAGGGGGGGGATGAAAAACTGTTTTTT
.	TRBJ2-2	.	TRBV29-1	15	CRADLGGGGTGELFF	TGCCGCGCCGACCTCGGGGGTGGGGGGACCGGGGAGCTGTTTTTT
.	TRBJ2-3	.	TRBV5-1	15	CASSLAQGSTDTQYF	TGCGCCAGCAGCTTGGCGCAGGGGAGCACAGATACGCAGTATTTT
.	TRBJ1-6	.	TRBV6-5	12	CASSPNNSPLHF	TGTGCCAGCTCCCCAAATAATTCACCCCTCCACTTT
TRBD2	TRBJ2-2	.	TRBV6-4	14	CASSDVGGTGELFF	TGTGCCAGCAGTGACGTCGGGGGGACCGGGGAGCTGTTTTTT
TRBD2	TRBJ2-1	.	TRBV24-1	16	CATSDLGLADYNEQFF	TGTGCCACCAGTGATTTGGGACTAGCGGATTACAATGAGCAGTTCTTC
TRBD2	TRBJ2-3	.	TRBV5-1	15	CASSDSGRYADTQYF	TGCGCCAGCAGCGATAGCGGGAGGTACGCGGATACGCAGTATTTT
.	TRBJ2-7	.	TRBV6-5	14	CASSYSQGTHEQYF	TGTGCCAGCAGTTACTCTCAGGGGACCCACGAGCAGTACTTC
TRBD2	TRBJ2-5	.	TRBV19	15	CASSPTGGGVETQYF	TGTGCCAGTAGTCCAACGGGGGGAGGGGTCGAGACCCAGTACTTC
TRBD1	TRBJ1-2	.	TRBV19	14	CASSPDRGNYGYTF	TGTGCCAGTAGTCCTGACAGGGGGAACTATGGCTACACCTTC
TRBD2	TRBJ2-1	.	TRBV7-9	15	CASSLSGRADNEQFF	TGTGCCAGCAGCTTGAGCGGGAGGGCCGACAATGAGCAGTTCTTC
TRBD1	TRBJ2-1	.	TRBV7-9	15	CASSLRTGAYNEQFF	TGTGCCAGCAGCTTGAGGACAGGCGCCTACAATGAGCAGTTCTTC
TRBD1	TRBJ2-7	.	TRBV5-6	13	CASSPTGSYEQYF	TGTGCCAGCAGCCCGACAGGGAGCTACGAGCAGTACTTC
TRBD2	TRBJ2-3	.	TRBV9	16	CASSPPGLARTDTQYF	TGTGCCAGCAGCCCCCCCGGACTAGCGCGCACAGATACGCAGTATTTT
TRBD1	TRBJ2-7	.	TRBV29-1	13	CSVRGTVNYEQYF	TGCAGCGTACGTGGGACAGTTAACTACGAGCAGTACTTC
.	TRBJ2-6	.	TRBV6-4	14	CASSAEAGANVLTF	TGTGCCAGCAGTGCAGAAGCTGGGGCCAACGTCCTGACTTTC
.	TRBJ1-1	.	TRBV6-6	14	CASSYWGKNTEAFF	TGTGCCAGCAGTTACTGGGGCAAGAACACTGAAGCTTTCTTT
TRBD1	TRBJ1-5	.	TRBV30	14	CAWSRDRVNQPQHF	TGTGCCTGGTCCCGGGACAGGGTGAACCAGCCCCAGCATTTT
.	TRBJ1-5	.	TRBV12-3/TRBV12-4	12	CASSLGGQPQHF	TGTGCCAGCAGTTTAGGAGGTCAGCCCCAGCATTTT
TRBD1	TRBJ2-2	.	TRBV10-2	13	CASRDRAGGELFF	TGCGCCAGCAGGGACAGGGCGGGCGGGGAGCTGTTTTTT
.	TRBJ1-2	.	TRBV20-1	11	CSAGGRAERTF	TGCAGTGCCGGAGGGCGGGCGGAGAGAACCTTC
.	TRBJ1-5	.	TRBV23-1	16	CASSQTERDGNQPQHF	TGCGCCAGCAGTCAAACGGAGAGGGATGGTAATCAGCCCCAGCATTTT
.	TRBJ2-5	.	TRBV19	16	CASSQMARQGKETQYF	TGTGCCAGTAGTCAGATGGCCCGGCAGGGGAAAGAGACCCAGTACTTC
.	TRBJ1-3	once	TRBV25-1	14	CASGETGAGNTIYF	TGTGCCAGCGGGGAGACAGGAGCTGGAAACACCATATATTTT
.	TRBJ2-1	.	TRBV5-4	16	CASSTGQFLSYNEQFF	TGTGCCAGCAGCACCGGACAGTTTTTGTCCTACAATGAGCAGTTCTTC
.	TRBJ2-2	.	TRBV27	14	CASSLFVYTGELFF	TGTGCCAGCAGTTTGTTCGTATACACCGGGGAGCTGTTTTTT
TRBD2	TRBJ2-7	.	TRBV5-4	16	CASSLLTSGGAYEQYF	TGTGCCAGCAGCCTCCTGACTAGCGGGGGGGCCTACGAGCAGTACTTC
TRBD1	TRBJ1-5	.	TRBV9	14	CASSAGTGNQPQHF	TGTGCCAGCAGCGCCGGGACAGGGAATCAGCCCCAGCATTTT
.	TRBJ1-3	once	TRBV9	14	CASTHRDTGNTIYF	TGTGCCAGCACCCATCGGGACACAGGAAACACCATATATTTT
.	TRBJ2-3	.	TRBV19	14	CASSPGSFTDTQYF	TGTGCCAGTAGTCCCGGGTCCTTCACAGATACGCAGTATTTT
TRBD1	TRBJ1-5	.	TRBV6-5	13	CASSWDSYQPQHF	TGTGCCAGCAGCTGGGACAGCTATCAGCCCCAGCATTTT
.	TRBJ1-5	.	TRBV7-2	16	CASSPFLEMRNQPQHF	TGTGCCAGCAGCCCTTTCTTGGAGATGCGCAATCAGCCCCAGCATTTT
.	TRBJ1-5	.	TRBV19	14	CASRNRASNQPQHF	TGTGCCAGTCGAAACAGGGCTAGCAATCAGCCCCAGCATTTT
TRBD1	TRBJ1-5	.	TRBV19	14	CASSIVGTDQPQHF	TGTGCCAGTAGTATCGTGGGGACAGATCAGCCCCAGCATTTT
.	TRBJ1-2	.	TRBV9	11	CASSAREGYTF	TGTGCCAGCAGCGCCCGGGAGGGCTACACCTTC
TRBD1	TRBJ1-1	few	TRBV5-6	18	CASSRTNGRGNWGTEAFF	TGTGCCAGCAGCCGGACGAATGGCAGGGGGAACTGGGGCACTGAAGCTTTCTTT
.	TRBJ1-1	few	TRBV9	15	CASSSERGKVTEAFF	TGTGCCAGCAGCTCCGAACGGGGGAAGGTCACTGAAGCTTTCTTT
TRBD2	TRBJ2-1	few	TRBV19	13	CASSAGTSNEQFF	TGTGCCAGTAGTGCCGGGACTAGCAATGAGCAGTTCTTC
.	TRBJ1-5	.	TRBV7-3	13	CASSLGGDQPQHF	TGTGCCAGCAGCCTCGGGGGGGATCAGCCCCAGCATTTT
.	TRBJ1-1	few	TRBV6-5	12	CASSSPDWVAFF	TGTGCCAGCAGTTCCCCTGACTGGGTGGCTTTCTTT
.	TRBJ1-1	.	TRBV7-2	15	CASSLMDRENTEAFF	TGTGCCAGCAGCTTGATGGACAGAGAAAACACTGAAGCTTTCTTT
TRBD1	TRBJ1-6	.	TRBV18	15	CASSPWDRVNSPLHF	TGTGCCAGCTCACCCTGGGACAGGGTAAATTCACCCCTCCACTTT
TRBD2	TRBJ2-1	.	TRBV5-1	17	CASRLAGGRSSYNEQFF	TGCGCCAGCCGACTAGCGGGGGGTCGGAGCTCCTACAATGAGCAGTTCTTC
.	TRBJ2-7	.	TRBV5-6	12	CASSLRVDEQYF	TGTGCCAGCAGCCTCAGGGTGGACGAGCAGTACTTC
TRBD1	TRBJ1-1	.	TRBV28	13	CASSQGGNTEAFF	TGTGCCAGCAGCCAGGGGGGGAACACTGAAGCTTTCTTT
.	TRBJ1-6	.	TRBV6-4	15	CASSALSGYNSPLHF	TGTGCCAGCAGTGCCCTCTCGGGCTATAATTCACCCCTCCACTTT
TRBD1	TRBJ2-5	.	TRBV19	16	CASSTVRQGAWETQYF	TGTGCCAGTAGTACGGTTAGACAGGGGGCATGGGAGACCCAGTACTTC